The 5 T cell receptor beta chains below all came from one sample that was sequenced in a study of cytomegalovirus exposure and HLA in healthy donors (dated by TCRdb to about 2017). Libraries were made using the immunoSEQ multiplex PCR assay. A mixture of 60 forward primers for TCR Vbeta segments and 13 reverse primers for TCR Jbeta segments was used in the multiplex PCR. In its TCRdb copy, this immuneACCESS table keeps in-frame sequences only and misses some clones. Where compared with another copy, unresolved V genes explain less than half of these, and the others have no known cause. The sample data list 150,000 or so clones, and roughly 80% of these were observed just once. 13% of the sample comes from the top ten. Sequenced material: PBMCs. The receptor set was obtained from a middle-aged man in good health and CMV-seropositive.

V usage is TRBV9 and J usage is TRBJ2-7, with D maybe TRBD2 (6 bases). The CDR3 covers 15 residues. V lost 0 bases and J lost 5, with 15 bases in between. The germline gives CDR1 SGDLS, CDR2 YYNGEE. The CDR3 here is CASSVAPTRTDEQYF. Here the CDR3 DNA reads TGTGCCAGCAGCGTAGCTCCGACTAGAACCGACGAGCAGTACTTC.

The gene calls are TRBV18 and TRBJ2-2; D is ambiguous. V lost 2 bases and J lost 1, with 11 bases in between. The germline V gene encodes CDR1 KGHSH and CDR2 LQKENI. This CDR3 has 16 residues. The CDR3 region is CASSPGLLGNTGELFF. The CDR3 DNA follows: TGTGCCAGCTCACCAGGTCTTCTCGGGAACACCGGGGAGCTGTTTTTT.

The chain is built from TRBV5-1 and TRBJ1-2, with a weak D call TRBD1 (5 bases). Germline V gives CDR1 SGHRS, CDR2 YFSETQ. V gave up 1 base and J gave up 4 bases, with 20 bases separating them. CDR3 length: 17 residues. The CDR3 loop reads CASSLILATAQSYGYTF. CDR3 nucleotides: TGCGCCAGCAGCTTGATTTTGGCGACAGCCCAATCCTATGGCTACACCTTC. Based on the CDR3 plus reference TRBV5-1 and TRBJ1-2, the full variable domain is KAGVTQTPRYLIKTRGQQVTLSCSPISGHRSVSWYQQTPGQGLQFLFEYFSETQRNKGNFPGRFSGRQFSNSRSEMNVSTLELGDSALYLCASSLILATAQSYGYTFGSGTRLTVV.

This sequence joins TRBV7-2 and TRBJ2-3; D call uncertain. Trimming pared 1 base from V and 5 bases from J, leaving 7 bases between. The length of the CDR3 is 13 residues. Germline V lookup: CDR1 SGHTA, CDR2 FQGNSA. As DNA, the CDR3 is TGTGCCAGCAGCTTAGACCCCAGAGATACGCAGTATTTT. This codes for CASSLDPRDTQYF.

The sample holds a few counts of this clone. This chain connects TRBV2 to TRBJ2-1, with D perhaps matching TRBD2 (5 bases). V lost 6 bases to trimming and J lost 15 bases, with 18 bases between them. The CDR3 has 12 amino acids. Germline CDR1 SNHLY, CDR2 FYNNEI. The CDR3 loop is CASSLGRVSRFF. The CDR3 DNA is TGTGCCAGCAGCCTAGGGAGAGTTAGCAGGTTCTTC.